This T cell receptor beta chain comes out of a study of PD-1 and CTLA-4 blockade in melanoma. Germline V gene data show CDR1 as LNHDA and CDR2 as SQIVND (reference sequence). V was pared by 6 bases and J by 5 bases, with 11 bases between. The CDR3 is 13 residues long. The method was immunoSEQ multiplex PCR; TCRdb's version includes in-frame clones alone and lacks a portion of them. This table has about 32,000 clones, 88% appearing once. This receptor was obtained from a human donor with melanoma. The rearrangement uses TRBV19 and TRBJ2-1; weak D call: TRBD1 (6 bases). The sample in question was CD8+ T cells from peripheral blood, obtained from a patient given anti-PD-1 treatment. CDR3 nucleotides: TGTGCCAGTAGACCCAGGACAGACAATGAGCAGTTCTTC. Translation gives CASRPRTDNEQFF.